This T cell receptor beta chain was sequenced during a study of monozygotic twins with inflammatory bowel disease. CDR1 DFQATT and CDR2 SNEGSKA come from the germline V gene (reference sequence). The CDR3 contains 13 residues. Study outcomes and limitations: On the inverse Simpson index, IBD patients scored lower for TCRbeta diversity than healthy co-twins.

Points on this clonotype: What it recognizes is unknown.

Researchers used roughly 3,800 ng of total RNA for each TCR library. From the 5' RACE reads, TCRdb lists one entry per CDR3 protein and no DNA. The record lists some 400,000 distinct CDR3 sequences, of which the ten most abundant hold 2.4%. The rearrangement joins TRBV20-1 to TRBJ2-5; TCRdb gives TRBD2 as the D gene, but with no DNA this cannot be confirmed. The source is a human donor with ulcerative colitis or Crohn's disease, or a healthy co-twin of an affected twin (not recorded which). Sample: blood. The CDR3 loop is CSALSGTQETQYF.